These 24 T cell receptor beta chains came from one sample sequenced in a study of cytomegalovirus exposure and HLA in healthy donors. The PCR employed 60 Vbeta primers together with 13 Jbeta primers. The method was immunoSEQ multiplex PCR; TCRdb's version includes in-frame clones alone and lacks a portion of them. This table has 95,000 to 150,000 clones, roughly 80% appearing once. The specimen was PBMCs. These receptors came from a female donor in good health and CMV-seropositive.

CDR3 sequence: CASSLRTGISYEQYF. The CDR3 bases are TGTGCCAGCAGCCTAAGGACAGGGATCTCCTACGAGCAGTACTTC. The rearrangement joins TRBV9 to TRBJ2-7; 8 nucleotides line up with TRBD1. J gave up 0 bases and V 4 bases, and 6 bases lay outside the gene matches. Looked up from germline, CDR1 is SGDLS and CDR2 is YYNGEE. The length of the CDR3 is 15 residues.

CDR3 in DNA: TGTGCCGAGTACAGGGGAGGAAACTATGGCTACACCTTC. Translated: CAEYRGGNYGYTF. This sequence joins TRBV30 and TRBJ1-2, with 7 bases matching TRBD1. The CDR3 is 13 amino acids. Trimming took 8 bases from V and 2 from J; bases not matched to a gene: 8. Germline V lookup: CDR1 GTSNPN, CDR2 SVGIG (reference sequence).

The chain is built from TRBV28 and TRBJ1-4; perhaps TRBD1 as D (6 bases). This CDR3 has 14 amino acids. Germline lookup yields CDR1 MDHEN and CDR2 SYDVKM. V lost 1 base to trimming and J lost 8 bases, with 11 bases between them. CDR3 sequence reads: CASSLSGTSEKLFF. CDR3 in DNA: TGTGCCAGCAGTTTATCCGGGACAAGCGAAAAACTGTTTTTT.

The genes are TRBV2 and TRBJ2-6; 7 positions agree with TRBD1. The CDR3 consists of 16 residues. Germline lookup yields CDR1 SNHLY and CDR2 FYNNEI. Trimming took 5 bases from V and 1 from J; bases not matched to a gene: 5. The CDR3, as DNA: TGTGCCAGCAGTCGGGACAGAGAATCTGGGGCCAACGTCCTGACTTTC. It specifies CASSRDRESGANVLTF.

The gene calls are TRBV6-1 and TRBJ2-7, with 7 bases aligning to TRBD2. Per germline, CDR1 MNHNS and CDR2 SASEGT. This CDR3 is built from 14 residues. After removal of 11 bases from V and 0 bases from J, the junction contained 10 bases not matched to a gene. This chain's CDR3 is CAVQQAGSSYEQYF. The DNA for the CDR3 is TGTGCCGTACAACAAGCGGGGAGCTCCTACGAGCAGTACTTC.

The rearrangement links TRBV7-9 to TRBJ2-7, with TRBD1 identical over 8 bases. Germline assignment: CDR1 SEHNR and CDR2 FQNEAQ (reference sequence). This CDR3 comprises 14 residues. With V trimmed by 4 bases and J by 6 bases, 8 bases remained unmatched. Here the CDR3 DNA reads TGTGCCAGCAGCTCAGCCCTCACAGGGGGCGAGCAGTACTTC. Its translation: CASSSALTGGEQYF. Full variable domain (rest looked up from reference TRBV7-9 and TRBJ2-7): DTGVSQNPRHKITKRGQNVTFRCDPISEHNRLYWYRQTLGQGPEFLTYFQNEAQLEKSRLLSDRFSAERPKGSFSTLEIQRTEQGDSAMYLCASSSALTGGEQYFGPGTRLTVT.

This chain connects TRBV5-6 to TRBJ1-2, with 8 bases lining up with TRBD1. V shed 5 bases and J 4 bases; nucleotides not matched to a gene: 7. The length of the CDR3 is 14 residues. CDR1 and CDR2 (germline): SGHDT, YYEEEE. CDR3 in DNA: TGTGCCAGCAGTCAAAGACAGGGGTTCTATGGCTACACCTTC. Amino acids: CASSQRQGFYGYTF.

V usage is TRBV7-8 and J usage is TRBJ2-6; no clear D gene. Trimming stripped 2 bases from V and 1 base from J, with 6 bases between. The CDR3 totals 15 residues. CDR1 is SGHVS, CDR2 FQNEAQ, per germline. In DNA form, the CDR3 reads TGTGCCAGCAGCTTATATGAGTCTGGGGCCAACGTCCTGACTTTC. Its protein is CASSLYESGANVLTF. Full variable domain (missing parts from reference TRBV7-8 and TRBJ2-6): GAGVSQSPRYKVAKRGQDVALRCDPISGHVSLFWYQQALGQGPEFLTYFQNEAQLDKSGLPSDRFFAERPEGSVSTLKIQRTQQEDSAVYLCASSLYESGANVLTFGAGSRLTVL.

This chain's CDR3 is CASSITGSSGNTIYF. The CDR3, as DNA: TGTGCCAGTAGTATCACAGGTTCCTCTGGAAACACCATATATTTT. The V call is TRBV19, the J call TRBJ1-3; D perhaps matches TRBD1 (5 bases). The V end lost 3 bases, the J end lost 0 bases, and 9 bases lay between the germline ends. Germline V gene lookup returns CDR1 LNHDA and CDR2 SQIVND (reference sequence). The CDR3 is 15 residues long.

J is TRBJ2-1 and V is TRBV6-1; 11 positions match TRBD2. This CDR3 has 15 residues. The germline CDR1 and CDR2 sequences are MNHNS and SASEGT. V dropped 4 bases and J dropped 10; count of bases not matched to a gene: 9. The DNA of the CDR3 is TGTGCCAGCAGTGCTGTAGCGGGGGGGGTCCGAGAGCAGTTCTTC. It codes for CASSAVAGGVREQFF.

This clone was seen just once. The rearrangement joins TRBV5-4 to TRBJ2-2, with 10 bases lining up with TRBD2. This CDR3 has 18 residues. CDR1 is SGHNT, CDR2 YYREEE, per germline (reference sequence). V lost 4 bases to trimming and J lost 0 bases; unmatched junction nucleotides: 9. The CDR3 spells CASSAPSGGPANTGELFF. CDR3 bases: TGTGCCAGCAGCGCCCCTAGCGGGGGCCCAGCGAACACCGGGGAGCTGTTTTTT.

The rearrangement joins TRBV7-9 to TRBJ1-2; D is ambiguous. The CDR3 is 11 residues long. V shed 2 bases and J shed 6 bases, with 4 bases lying between them. Germline V gives CDR1 SEHNR, CDR2 FQNEAQ (reference sequence). As DNA, the CDR3 is TGTGCCAGCAGCTTATTAAATGGCTACACCTTC. Translating it yields CASSLLNGYTF. The full variable domain, its missing parts supplied by reference TRBV7-9 and TRBJ1-2, is DTGVSQNPRHKITKRGQNVTFRCDPISEHNRLYWYRQTLGQGPEFLTYFQNEAQLEKSRLLSDRFSAERPKGSFSTLEIQRTEQGDSAMYLCASSLLNGYTFGSGTRLTVV.

The chain has TRBV27 and TRBJ1-1; tentative D call: TRBD1 (6 bases). The CDR3 length is 13 residues. Per germline, CDR1 MNHEY and CDR2 SMNVEV (reference sequence). V dropped 3 bases and J dropped 4 bases, with 9 bases sitting between them. The chain's CDR3 is CASSFRGGTEAFF. DNA of the CDR3: TGTGCCAGCAGTTTTAGGGGGGGCACTGAAGCTTTCTTT.

This clone was detected only once. V is TRBV5-1 and J is TRBJ2-2, with D possibly being TRBD2 (6 bases). Trimming took 3 bases from V and 0 from J, leaving 9 bases between them. Per the germline V gene, CDR1 is SGHRS and CDR2 is YFSETQ. The CDR3 is 15 amino acids. CDR3 region: CASSSRGTNTGELFF. CDR3 coding DNA: TGCGCCAGCAGCTCCCGCGGGACGAACACCGGGGAGCTGTTTTTT.

The chain is built from TRBV7-2 and TRBJ1-6, with 7 bases lining up with TRBD1. Per germline, CDR1 SGHTA and CDR2 FQGNSA. There are 16 residues in the CDR3. V shed 6 bases, J shed 2 bases, and the junction held 7 bases outside the gene matches. The CDR3 DNA reads as TGTGCCAGCAGGAAGACAGGGACAGCCTATAATTCACCCCTCCACTTT. This encodes CASRKTGTAYNSPLHF.

This chain links TRBV28 with TRBJ1-5; TRBD1 aligns across 10 bases. The V and J ends lost 3 bases and 7 bases, in that order; junction bases with no gene match: 6. This CDR3 is 15 amino acids long. Germline CDR1 MDHEN, CDR2 SYDVKM. The CDR3 loop is CASSLTGGAGQPQHF. The CDR3 nucleotides read TGTGCCAGCAGTTTGACAGGGGGCGCTGGACAGCCCCAGCATTTT.

This chain connects TRBV5-1 to TRBJ1-4; perhaps TRBD1 as D (5 bases). Per germline, CDR1 SGHRS and CDR2 YFSETQ. Trimming pared 2 bases from V and 5 bases from J, leaving 7 bases between. The CDR3 extends over 13 amino acids. The CDR3 nucleotides are TGCGCCAGCAGCTTTGGGGGGAATGAAAAACTGTTTTTT. Translating it yields CASSFGGNEKLFF.

The chain has TRBV6-1 and TRBJ1-5; D may be TRBD1 (5 bases). The V and J ends lost 0 bases and 2 bases respectively, with 8 bases between them. The V gene's germline CDR1 is MNHNS and CDR2 SASEGT. The CDR3 is made up of 15 amino acids. CDR3 in amino acids: CASSEAGVGNQPQHF. CDR3 in DNA: TGTGCCAGCAGTGAAGCAGGGGTCGGCAATCAGCCCCAGCATTTT.

The rearrangement uses TRBV28 and TRBJ1-2; 8 bases align to TRBD1. V gave up 6 bases and J gave up 2 bases; unmatched junction bases: 5. From germline, CDR1 is MDHEN and CDR2 SYDVKM. The CDR3 is made up of 14 amino acids. For the CDR3, the DNA is TGTGCCAGCAGCCTGACAGGGGCGAACTATGGCTACACCTTC. It translates to CASSLTGANYGYTF.

This clone was observed a handful of times. V gene TRBV5-6 combines with J gene TRBJ2-5; 9 bases fit TRBD2. The V gene's germline CDR1 is SGHDT and CDR2 YYEEEE. CDR3 length: 15 residues. The trim removed 1 base at V and 4 bases at J, leaving 5 bases unmatched. The CDR3 is CASSLLRGGSETQYF. The CDR3 DNA follows: TGTGCCAGCAGCTTGCTGCGGGGGGGCTCAGAGACCCAGTACTTC.

The V call is TRBV5-1, the J call TRBJ2-3; 8 nucleotides agree with TRBD2. The germline CDR1 and CDR2 sequences are SGHRS and YFSETQ. After removal of 3 bases from V and 5 bases from J, the junction contained 8 bases not matched to a gene. The CDR3 extends over 15 amino acids. The CDR3 protein is CASSSSGGAGDTQYF. The CDR3 DNA is TGCGCCAGCAGCTCGTCGGGGGGGGCGGGAGATACGCAGTATTTT.

This chain joins TRBV12-5 and TRBJ2-1; 10 bases agree with TRBD1. Germline CDR1 reads LGHNT; CDR2 reads FRNRAP. The V gene end was trimmed by 8 bases and the J gene end by 9 bases; junction bases not matched to a gene: 7. This CDR3 contains 13 residues. CDR3: CASRDRGLAEQFF. The CDR3 region has the DNA TGTGCTAGTCGGGACAGGGGTTTAGCTGAGCAGTTCTTC.

V and J are TRBV4-3 and TRBJ1-1, with a weak D call TRBD1 (6 bases). This CDR3 has 15 residues. Per germline, CDR1 LGHNA and CDR2 YSLEER. Trimming pared 2 bases from V and 3 bases from J, leaving 13 bases between. CDR3 DNA sequence: TGCGCCAGCAGCCAAAGGGGGGGCGCAGACACTGAAGCTTTCTTT. Translation: CASSQRGGADTEAFF.

This chain connects TRBV28 to TRBJ1-2; D unclear. Germline CDR1 reads MDHEN; CDR2 reads SYDVKM. The CDR3 length is 12 residues. V dropped 8 bases and J dropped 7 bases, with 14 bases sitting between them. The CDR3 is CASCRGKSGYTF. In DNA, the CDR3 is TGTGCCAGCTGCCGGGGAAAGAGTGGCTACACCTTC.